The 20 T cell receptor beta chains in this list originate from one sample, sequenced in a study of control samples from healthy donors and cancer patients. Profiling relied on immunoSEQ multiplex PCR, and the TCRdb table lists in-frame clones only, not all of them. The sample has about 100,000 clones, roughly 84% seen once. The specimen was blood. These receptors were obtained from a woman aged 45-65 years in good health.

The chain carries TRBV7-3 and TRBJ2-2; D gene uncertain. The CDR3 length is 13 residues. V was pared by 3 bases and J by 8 bases, with 10 bases between. Germline V gene data show CDR1 as SGHTA and CDR2 as FQGTGA. The CDR3 sequence is CASSFSPAGELFF. Written as DNA, the CDR3 is TGTGCCAGCAGCTTCTCCCCAGCGGGGGAGCTGTTTTTT.

V is TRBV18 and J is TRBJ1-1, with 7 bases that match TRBD1. CDR3 length equals 15 residues. The V and J ends lost 5 bases and 1 base, in that order; junction bases with no gene match: 7. CDR1 and CDR2 (germline): KGHSH, LQKENI. CDR3 nucleotide sequence: TGTGCCAGCTCATCTCGGGACAGCTGGAACACTGAAGCTTTCTTT. Translation gives CASSSRDSWNTEAFF.

The CDR3 here is CASGLSWGAGNIQYF. DNA for the CDR3: TGTGCTAGTGGGCTGTCTTGGGGGGCGGGAAACATTCAGTACTTC. The chain carries TRBV12-5 and TRBJ2-4, with D perhaps being TRBD1 or TRBD2 (6 bases each). CDR3 length equals 15 residues. CDR1 is LGHNT, CDR2 FRNRAP, per germline. The V and J ends lost 6 bases and 6 bases respectively, with 18 bases between them.

The CDR3 nucleotides are TGTGCCAGCTCACCAGCTCCGGGGATGGAGACCCAGTACTTC. Protein product: CASSPAPGMETQYF. This rearrangement joins TRBV18 to TRBJ2-5; the D gene is possibly TRBD2 (5 bases). The CDR3 totals 14 residues. Germline values: CDR1 KGHSH, CDR2 LQKENI. V dropped 2 bases and J dropped 5 bases, with 12 bases sitting between them.

This clone appeared a single time. This chain links TRBV7-3 with TRBJ2-5; 10 bases are shared with TRBD1. Per the germline V gene, CDR1 is SGHTA and CDR2 is FQGTGA. The CDR3 sequence is 14 residues long. V lost 5 bases and J lost 5; bases outside the gene matches: 5. CDR3 amino acids: CASSPTGQGETQYF. CDR3 nucleotides: TGTGCCAGCAGCCCAACGGGACAGGGGGAGACCCAGTACTTC.

The chain recombines TRBV5-1 with TRBJ2-5, with TRBD1 matching 7 bases. V shed 0 bases, J shed 2 bases, and the junction held 4 bases outside the gene matches. The CDR3 length is 15 residues. Germline V gene sequence: CDR1 SGHRS, CDR2 YFSETQ. The CDR3: CASSLVADRQETQYF. DNA for the CDR3: TGCGCCAGCAGCTTGGTGGCGGACAGGCAAGAGACCCAGTACTTC.

The rearrangement joins TRBV29-1 to TRBJ1-4; D is ambiguous. The CDR3 contains 14 residues. Trimming took 6 bases from V and 0 from J, leaving 11 bases between them. Germline V gene sequence: CDR1 SQVTM, CDR2 ANQGSEA. The chain's CDR3 is CSVGMVATNEKLFF. CDR3 bases: TGCAGCGTCGGGATGGTTGCAACTAATGAAAAACTGTTTTTT. Combining the CDR3 with reference TRBV29-1 and TRBJ1-4 gives the whole variable domain SAVISQKPSRDICQRGTSLTIQCQVDSQVTMMFWYRQQPGQSLTLIATANQGSEATYESGFVIDKFPISRPNLTFSTLTVSNMSPEDSSIYLCSVGMVATNEKLFFGSGTQLSVL.

As regards this clone: Other DNA sequences in the sample encode the same CDR3. The V call is TRBV2, the J call TRBJ1-5, with unresolved D. This CDR3 comprises 12 residues. Between the trimmed V and J ends, which lost 3 bases and 4 bases, there was a span of 4 bases. Germline-derived CDR1 and CDR2 are SNHLY and FYNNEI. For the CDR3, the DNA is TGTGCCAGCAGTGACGGGAATCAGCCCCAGCATTTT. Translating gives CASSDGNQPQHF.

The chain uses TRBV10-2 and TRBJ1-1; the match to TRBD1 covers 11 bases. This CDR3 comprises 14 residues. V shed 6 bases and J 1 base; nucleotides not matched to a gene: 1. CDR1 is WSHSY, CDR2 SAAADI, per germline. The CDR3 DNA reads as TGCGCCAGCAGAGGACAGGGGGCGAACACTGAAGCTTTCTTT. Translated, it gives CASRGQGANTEAFF.

The rearrangement uses TRBV4-2 and TRBJ1-6, with a possible D match to TRBD1 (5 bases). From germline, CDR1 is LGHNA and CDR2 YNFKEQ. Between the trimmed V and J ends, which lost 3 bases and 5 bases, there was a span of 11 bases. The CDR3 contains 15 residues. The CDR3 reads CASSQLEGHNSPLHF. As DNA, the CDR3 is TGTGCCAGCAGCCAGCTTGAGGGGCATAATTCACCCCTCCACTTT.

J is TRBJ2-3 and V is TRBV14; 7 nucleotides match TRBD2. This CDR3 contains 16 residues. Trimming at V came to 4 bases and at J to 0 bases, leaving 7 bases not matched to a gene. Per germline, CDR1 SGHDN and CDR2 FVKESK. CDR3 in amino acids: CASSPGTGGSTDTQYF. The CDR3 DNA reads TGTGCCAGCAGCCCTGGGACGGGGGGTAGCACAGATACGCAGTATTTT.

This sequence joins TRBV7-9 and TRBJ2-3, with 7 nucleotides matching TRBD2. The CDR3 is 17 amino acids. The V gene end was trimmed by 2 bases and the J gene end by 5 bases; junction bases not matched to a gene: 13. Germline V gives CDR1 SEHNR, CDR2 FQNEAQ (reference sequence). The CDR3 region has the DNA TGTGCCAGCAGCTTATGGGACCTAGCGGACTCGGGAGATACGCAGTATTTT. Residues: CASSLWDLADSGDTQYF. Full variable domain (rest looked up from reference TRBV7-9 and TRBJ2-3): DTGVSQNPRHKITKRGQNVTFRCDPISEHNRLYWYRQTLGQGPEFLTYFQNEAQLEKSRLLSDRFSAERPKGSFSTLEIQRTEQGDSAMYLCASSLWDLADSGDTQYFGPGTRLTVL.

J is TRBJ2-1 and V is TRBV7-9; TRBD2 aligns across 7 bases. Germline V gene lookup returns CDR1 SEHNR and CDR2 FQNEAQ (reference sequence). The V and J ends lost 5 bases and 5 bases, in that order; junction bases with no gene match: 3. The CDR3 is 13 amino acids. For the CDR3, the DNA is TGTGCCAGCAGCACGCGGGGGAACAATGAGCAGTTCTTC. This sequence encodes CASSTRGNNEQFF.

The chain employs TRBV6-4 and TRBJ1-5; D call uncertain. The CDR3 extends over 13 amino acids. The V end was cut by 0 bases, the J end by 9 bases, with 9 bases between. The germline CDR1 and CDR2 sequences are MRHNA and SNTAGT. The CDR3 bases are TGTGCCAGCAGTGACTCGAGCGAGGGGCCCCAGCATTTT. It specifies CASSDSSEGPQHF.

CDR3 sequence reads: CAIRGRARTEAFF. In DNA form, the CDR3 reads TGTGCCATCCGGGGCCGAGCTCGCACTGAAGCTTTCTTT. This chain joins TRBV2 and TRBJ1-1, with D maybe TRBD1 (5 bases). Per the germline V gene, CDR1 is SNHLY and CDR2 is FYNNEI. This CDR3 is built from 13 residues. The germline V and J ends were trimmed by 10 bases and 4 bases, with 16 bases remaining between them.

The chain is built from TRBV7-2 and TRBJ2-1; D is unclear. CDR1 and CDR2 (germline): SGHTA, FQGNSA. The V end lost 4 bases, the J end lost 9 bases, and 16 bases lay between the germline ends. The CDR3 is 14 residues long. CDR3 DNA: TGTGCCAGCAGCTCCCTGGTGCGGCCCGGTGAGCAGTTCTTC. Encoded protein: CASSSLVRPGEQFF.

The V gene is TRBV24-1, the J gene TRBJ2-2, with 9 bases fitting TRBD1. The length of the CDR3 is 17 residues. Germline assignment: CDR1 KGHDR and CDR2 SFDVKD. Trimming removed 4 bases from V and 4 bases from J; junction bases left unmatched: 9. The CDR3 reads CATSDTRRTGATGELFF. The CDR3, as DNA: TGTGCCACCAGTGACACTAGAAGGACAGGGGCCACCGGGGAGCTGTTTTTT.

This rearrangement joins TRBV10-3 to TRBJ2-3; 7 bases line up with TRBD2. Germline trimming cut 6 bases from V and 0 bases from J; bases unmatched to any gene: 9. Germline assignment: CDR1 ENHRY and CDR2 SYGVKD. The CDR3 contains 16 residues. The CDR3 spells CAISGGGRASTDTQYF. DNA of the CDR3: TGTGCCATCAGCGGGGGTGGGAGGGCCAGCACAGATACGCAGTATTTT.

The V and J genes are TRBV5-1 and TRBJ1-1; D unresolved. Per the germline V gene, CDR1 is SGHRS and CDR2 is YFSETQ. The V end lost 2 bases, the J end lost 1 base, and 9 bases lay between the germline ends. The CDR3 runs 14 residues. The CDR3 bases are TGCGCCAGCAGCTTAGAGTCAGGGAACACTGAAGCTTTCTTT. Amino acids: CASSLESGNTEAFF.

This chain links TRBV13 with TRBJ2-1, with 14 bases matching TRBD2. The CDR3 has 14 amino acids. Germline V lookup: CDR1 PRHDT, CDR2 FYEKMQ (reference sequence). With V trimmed by 5 bases and J by 9 bases, 3 bases remained unmatched. Here the CDR3 DNA reads TGTGCCAGCAGCACGACTAGCGGGAGGGTTGAGCAGTTCTTC. Protein: CASSTTSGRVEQFF.